Sequencing of this T cell receptor beta chain was carried out in a study of T cell repertoires in cytomegalovirus infection. Using its own MiXCR run on the reads, TCRdb lists one record per CDR3 protein. Of some 400,000 distinct CDR3 sequences detected, 30% to 40% appear once; the ten largest clones hold roughly 13%. Germline V CDR1 and CDR2: WSHSY, SAAADI. Unmatched junction bases numbered 11, after V lost 3 bases and J lost 1 base. The CDR3 is 17 residues long. Material: PBMCs. The TCR was taken from a human donor in good health (CMV status not recorded). Some clones in this sample may be carry-over from other donors' samples. The V call is TRBV10-2, the J call TRBJ1-1; 7 bases agree with TRBD1. The CDR3, as DNA: TGCGCCAGCAGTGAATATCACAGGGGCTTACAGAACACTGAAGCTTTCTTT. Translated: CASSEYHRGLQNTEAFF.